Included here is one T cell receptor (beta chain) sequence, with context. Its specificity is not known. This sample is drawn from a study of cytomegalovirus exposure and HLA in healthy donors. The CDR3 totals 19 residues. The germline V gene has CDR1 LNHDA and CDR2 SQIVND (reference sequence). V was clipped by 5 bases and J by 2 bases, with 27 bases between them. Some clones are missing from TCRdb's copy, which holds only in-frame ones; the method was immunoSEQ multiplex PCR. The sample holds about 220,000 clones, 75% to 95% seen once. The study's findings and limits: Cytomegalovirus-associated TCR beta chains were listed, numbering over 150. In vitro experiments confirmed that three CMV-associated chains were specific for CMV antigens.

The genes are TRBV19 and TRBJ1-2; unclear D gene. The source of this sequence is a woman aged 18-29 years in good health and CMV-seronegative. Source material: PBMCs. The CDR3 region is CASSGVSGLAEYVNYGYTF. The CDR3 DNA sequence: TGTGCCAGTAGTGGGGTTTCGGGGTTGGCTGAGTACGTGAACTATGGCTACACCTTC. Combining the CDR3 with reference TRBV19 and TRBJ1-2 gives the whole variable domain DGGITQSPKYLFRKEGQNVTLSCEQNLNHDAMYWYRQDPGQGLRLIYYSQIVNDFQKGDIAEGYSVSREKKESFPLTVTSAQKNPTAFYLCASSGVSGLAEYVNYGYTFGSGTRLTVV.